Presented here are 10 T cell receptor beta chains from one specimen sequenced in a study of T cells in Graves' hyperthyroidism and ophthalmopathy. There were TCR beta CDR3 regions amplified from RNA transcripts. HTBI primers were used for first-round RT-PCR of the TCR CDR3. MiXCR, run by TCRdb on the multiplex PCR reads, gives a single entry per CDR3 protein. In the table there are 550,000 to 650,000 distinct CDR3 sequences, around 13% of which are singletons. The specimen sequenced was blood. All receptors come from a woman between 35 and 50 years old with Graves' hyperthyroidism.

The V and J genes are TRBV9 and TRBJ2-1, with D possibly matching TRBD2 (6 bases). Germline values: CDR1 SGDLS, CDR2 YYNGEE. This CDR3 comprises 15 residues. V lost 4 bases, J lost 0 bases, and 11 bases lay in between. CDR3 sequence: CASSTDGSSYNEQFF. In nucleotides, the CDR3 is TGTGCCAGCAGCACAGACGGGAGCTCCTACAATGAGCAGTTCTTC.

This clonotype occurred a few times. V usage is TRBV28 and J usage is TRBJ2-7; maybe TRBD1 (6 bases). Germline V gene sequence: CDR1 MDHEN, CDR2 SYDVKM. The V end lost 6 bases, the J end lost 3 bases, and 15 bases lay between the germline ends. This CDR3 spans 14 amino acids. This CDR3 reads CASRPTGMVYEQYF. The CDR3 DNA reads TGTGCCAGCAGACCTACAGGGATGGTCTACGAGCAGTACTTC.

The chain recombines TRBV20-1 with TRBJ2-2, with 10 bases identical to TRBD2. The CDR3 runs to 15 residues. V lost 3 bases, J lost 6 bases, and 7 bases stayed unmatched. The V gene's germline CDR1 is DFQATT and CDR2 SNEGSKA (reference sequence). This chain's CDR3 is CSARGASGSSGELFF. In DNA form, the CDR3 reads TGCAGTGCTAGGGGCGCTAGCGGGAGTTCCGGGGAGCTGTTTTTT.

This clonotype was recorded at least ten times. V usage is TRBV3-1 and J usage is TRBJ2-5; no clear D. The CDR3 is 14 residues long. V gave up 4 bases and J gave up 1 base, with 10 bases separating them. Per the germline V gene, CDR1 is LGHDT and CDR2 is YNNKEL (reference sequence). CDR3 coding DNA: TGTGCCAGCAGCCCCTCCGGGCCCCAAGAGACCCAGTACTTC. Its protein is CASSPSGPQETQYF.

The chain joins TRBV20-1 to TRBJ2-1; TRBD2 matches at 11 bases. CDR3 length: 14 amino acids. Germline lookup yields CDR1 DFQATT and CDR2 SNEGSKA (reference sequence). After removal of 6 bases from V and 9 bases from J, the junction contained 10 bases not matched to a gene. As DNA, the CDR3 is TGCAGTGCCCAGACTAGCGGGACCGCTGGTGAGCAGTTCTTC. This sequence encodes CSAQTSGTAGEQFF.

V usage is TRBV3-1 and J usage is TRBJ2-4; 10 nucleotides align to TRBD2. The CDR3 has 13 residues. V gave up 5 bases and J gave up 7 bases; unmatched junction bases: 2. Looked up from germline, CDR1 is LGHDT and CDR2 is YNNKEL (reference sequence). CDR3 amino acids: CASSETSGNIQYF. The CDR3 nucleotides are TGTGCCAGCAGCGAGACTAGCGGGAACATTCAGTACTTC.

The gene calls are TRBV28 and TRBJ1-6, with D uncertain. The CDR3 covers 12 residues. Germline V lookup: CDR1 MDHEN, CDR2 SYDVKM. With 3 bases removed from V and 10 bases from J, the gap between germline ends came to 7 bases. This chain's CDR3 is CASSLRESPLHF. CDR3 coding DNA: TGTGCCAGCAGTTTGAGAGAATCACCCCTCCACTTT. The variable domain in full, with the rest retrieved from reference TRBV28 and TRBJ1-6, is DVKVTQSSRYLVKRTGEKVFLECVQDMDHENMFWYRQDPGLGLRLIYFSYDVKMKEKGDIPEGYSVSREKKERFSLILESASTNQTSMYLCASSLRESPLHFGNGTRLTVT.

This clonotype was seen a handful of times. CDR3 in amino acids: CASSETGPIETQYF. The CDR3 DNA is TGTGCCAGCAGTGAAACAGGACCGATAGAGACCCAGTACTTC. The chain recombines TRBV25-1 with TRBJ2-5; TRBD1 is a possible D gene (5 bases). Trimming cost V 2 bases and J 4 bases, with 11 bases left between them. CDR1 and CDR2 (germline): MGHDK, SYGVNS. The CDR3 covers 14 residues.

This clonotype was seen at least ten times. This rearrangement joins TRBV29-1 to TRBJ2-3, with 11 bases aligning to TRBD2. The CDR3 has 14 amino acids. J was trimmed by 6 bases and V by 4 bases; bases with no gene match: 6. Germline CDR1 SQVTM, CDR2 ANQGSEA. The CDR3 DNA is TGCAGCGTTGGACTAGCGGGATCGGGGGATACGCAGTATTTT. This codes for CSVGLAGSGDTQYF.

The gene calls are TRBV24-1 and TRBJ2-7, with D possibly matching TRBD1 (5 bases). CDR3 length equals 12 residues. Per the germline V gene, CDR1 is KGHDR and CDR2 is SFDVKD. V lost 1 base and J lost 5, with 5 bases in between. The CDR3 reads CATSDLGDEQYF. The DNA of the CDR3 is TGTGCCACCAGTGATTTAGGGGACGAGCAGTACTTC.